The 4 T cell receptor beta chains presented below share a single source sample, sequenced in a study of beta chain features in type 1 diabetes. Of the isolated RNA, all was reverse transcribed, and so the sequenced material was expressed TCRB transcripts. TCRdb's table, derived via immunoSEQ multiplex PCR, lists solely in-frame clones and lacks some. The profile shows around 280,000 clones, 14% to 15% of them singletons. No cognate antigen is known for these TCRs. Study-wide points: Moderately but significantly shorter TCRB CDR3s were found in Type 1 diabetes patients in all four CD4+ subsets.

The sequenced material came from naive CD4+ T cells from blood. Source of these receptors: a man between 18 and 29 years old with type 1 diabetes.

This clone was counted a few times. This chain connects TRBV6-5 to TRBJ2-7; D is perhaps TRBD2 (7 bases). Per germline, CDR1 MNHEY and CDR2 SVGAGI. The V end lost 4 bases, the J end lost 5 bases, and 21 bases lay between the germline ends. This CDR3 comprises 16 residues. The CDR3 DNA reads as TGTGCCAGCAGTTTGGGTAGGGGGGGCCTGTCGGACGAGCAGTACTTC. This sequence encodes CASSLGRGGLSDEQYF.

This clone was seen a handful of times. The chain uses TRBV4-2 and TRBJ2-5, with D perhaps TRBD1 (5 bases). Trimming took 0 bases from V and 4 from J, leaving 21 bases between them. CDR3 length equals 18 residues. The germline V gene has CDR1 LGHNA and CDR2 YNFKEQ. The CDR3 DNA follows: TGTGCCAGCAGCCAAGATGCCAAGTGGTCAGGGCCCCCAGAGACCCAGTACTTC. This translates into CASSQDAKWSGPPETQYF.

DNA of the CDR3: TGCGCCAGCAGCCAAGGATGGGGCGGGGGCGCTTACCGCACAGATACGCAGTATTTT. It encodes CASSQGWGGGAYRTDTQYF. V and J are TRBV4-3 and TRBJ2-3, with TRBD2 as a possible D gene (7 bases). The CDR3 is 19 residues long. Trimming removed 1 base at V and 1 base at J, with 21 bases between. Germline CDR1 reads LGHNA; CDR2 reads YSLEER.

This clone was seen a few times. The chain combines TRBV7-9 with TRBJ2-3; 10 positions agree with TRBD2. The CDR3 spans 18 residues. The V gene end was trimmed by 3 bases and the J gene end by 0 bases; junction bases not matched to a gene: 9. CDR1 SEHNR and CDR2 FQNEAQ come from the germline V gene (reference sequence). The CDR3 sequence is CASSLVQRGGMSTDTQYF. The CDR3 DNA is TGTGCCAGCAGCTTGGTCCAGCGGGGGGGCATGAGCACAGATACGCAGTATTTT.